The clone carrying this T cell receptor (beta chain) counts as large. TCRdb re-derived calls from the multiplex PCR reads in MiXCR, one entry per CDR3 protein. The data hold a few hundred distinct CDR3 sequences, with under 7.5% observed a single time. What was sequenced was tumor-infiltrating naive CD4+ T cells sorted from the breast tumor. Indicated subset: naive CD4+ T cells, CD4+CD45RA+CD25-. The origin of this receptor is a female donor with breast cancer.

CDR3 residues: CASSLGQAFYGYTF. In DNA form, the CDR3 reads TGTGCCAGCAGTTTGGGACAGGCATTCTATGGCTACACCTTC. The J gene is TRBJ1-2, the V gene TRBV12-3 or TRBV12-4; 8 positions match TRBD1. V trimming: 3 bases; J trimming: 4 bases; junction bases outside the gene matches: 4. The CDR3 is 14 amino acids.